This T cell receptor (beta chain) came from a study of PD-1 blockade in classical Hodgkin lymphoma. This clone was detected only once. The data were produced by immunoSEQ multiplex PCR, yet TCRdb's version contains in-frame clones alone and is incomplete. The table has about 26,000 clones, 67% seen once. The germline gives CDR1 SGHRS, CDR2 YFSETQ. This CDR3 spans 16 amino acids. With 0 bases clipped from V and 3 bases from J, the junction kept 2 bases outside the gene matches. Relapse after autologous stem cell transplantation occurred in every patient, and brentuximab vedotin exposure varied. The origin of this receptor is a human donor with classical Hodgkin lymphoma. Sequenced here: peripheral blood mononuclear cells (PBMCs), sampled before the second cycle of nivolumab. This chain uses TRBV5-1 with TRBJ1-4; 10 bases are shared with TRBD1. CDR3 region: CASSLGQGAANEKLFF. The DNA for the CDR3 is TGCGCCAGCAGCTTGGGACAGGGGGCGGCTAATGAAAAACTGTTTTTT.